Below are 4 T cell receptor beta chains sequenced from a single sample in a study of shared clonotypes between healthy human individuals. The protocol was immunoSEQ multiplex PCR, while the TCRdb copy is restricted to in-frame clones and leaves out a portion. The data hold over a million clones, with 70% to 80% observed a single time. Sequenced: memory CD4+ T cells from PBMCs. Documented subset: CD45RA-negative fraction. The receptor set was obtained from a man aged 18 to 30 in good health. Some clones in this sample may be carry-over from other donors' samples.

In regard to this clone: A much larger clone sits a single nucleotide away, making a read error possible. Written as DNA, the CDR3 is TGTGCCAGCAGTTTGACAGGGACCACTGAAGCTTTCTTT. Translation gives CASSLTGTTEAFF. This sequence joins TRBV6-6 and TRBJ1-1, with TRBD1 matching 7 bases. J lost 4 bases, V lost 4 bases, and 3 bases had no gene match. Germline-derived CDR1 and CDR2 are MNHNY and SVGAGI (reference sequence). There are 13 residues in the CDR3.

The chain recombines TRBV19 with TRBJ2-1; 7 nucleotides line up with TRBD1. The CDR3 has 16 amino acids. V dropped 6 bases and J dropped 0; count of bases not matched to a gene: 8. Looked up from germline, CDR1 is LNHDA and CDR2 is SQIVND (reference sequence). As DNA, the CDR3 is TGTGCCAGTAGCCTCACGACAGGGATCTCCTACAATGAGCAGTTCTTC. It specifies CASSLTTGISYNEQFF.

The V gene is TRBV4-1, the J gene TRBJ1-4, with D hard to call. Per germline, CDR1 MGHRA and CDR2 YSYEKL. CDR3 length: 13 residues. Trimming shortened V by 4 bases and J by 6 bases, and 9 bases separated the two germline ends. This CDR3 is CASSRFGDEKLFF. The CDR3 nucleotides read TGCGCCAGCAGCCGGTTTGGTGATGAAAAACTGTTTTTT.

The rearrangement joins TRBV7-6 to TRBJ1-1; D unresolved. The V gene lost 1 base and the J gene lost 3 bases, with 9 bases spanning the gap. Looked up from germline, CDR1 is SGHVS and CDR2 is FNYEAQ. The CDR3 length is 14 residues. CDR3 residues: CASSLEGRHTEAFF. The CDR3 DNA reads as TGTGCCAGCAGCTTAGAGGGAAGACACACTGAAGCTTTCTTT.